The present T cell receptor (beta chain) was sequenced within a study of T cell responses to AZD1222 COVID-19 vaccine. Whole-study findings and limits: None of the repertoires were sampled until the peak T cell response had passed. With dominance at 160-218 and 743-854, vaccine-associated CD4 TCRs spanned spike.

Concerning this clone: Its antigen is as yet unknown.

V lost 2 bases, J lost 10 bases, and 15 bases lay in between. Looked up from germline, CDR1 is ENHRY and CDR2 is SYGVKD. The CDR3 is made up of 14 amino acids. The data were produced by immunoSEQ multiplex PCR, yet TCRdb's version contains in-frame clones alone and is incomplete. Found here are some 250,000 clones, around 93% of them singletons; the top ten hold around 0.57%. The chain carries TRBV10-3 and TRBJ2-1; D is unclear. Source: peripheral blood, taken 28 days after the second AZD1222 dose. The origin of this receptor is an adult who received the AZD1222 COVID-19 vaccine. The CDR3 loop reads CAISEAPMATEQFF. CDR3 bases: TGTGCCATCAGTGAGGCTCCTATGGCGACCGAGCAGTTCTTC.